Presented here are 32 T cell receptor beta chains from one specimen sequenced in a study of blood T cell repertoires in COVID-19. TCRdb's copy holds only in-frame clones and misses some; the assay was immunoSEQ multiplex PCR. The sample contains 150,000 to 200,000 clones, around 79% of which appear only once. Sequencing used peripheral blood. All receptors derive from a man in his sixties with active or convalescent COVID-19.

This rearrangement joins TRBV18 to TRBJ2-1; TRBD2 agrees at 11 bases. This CDR3 is 15 amino acids long. The germline CDR1 and CDR2 sequences are KGHSH and LQKENI. V dropped 2 bases and J dropped 4; count of bases not matched to a gene: 1. The CDR3 DNA reads as TGTGCCAGCTCACCAACTAGCGGGGGATACAATGAGCAGTTCTTC. Amino acid sequence: CASSPTSGGYNEQFF.

DNA of the CDR3: TGTGCCTGGTCTCCGCGGGGGAGCTCCTACGAGCAGTACTTC. Its translation is CAWSPRGSSYEQYF. The chain combines TRBV30 with TRBJ2-7, with 7 bases aligning to TRBD2. In germline, CDR1 is GTSNPN, CDR2 SVGIG (reference sequence). V gave up 5 bases and J gave up 0 bases; unmatched junction bases: 7. The CDR3 covers 14 residues.

The rearrangement links TRBV28 to TRBJ2-1; no clear D. There are 12 residues in the CDR3. With 6 bases removed from V and 3 bases from J, the gap between germline ends came to 6 bases. Germline CDR1 MDHEN, CDR2 SYDVKM. CDR3 protein: CASSSNYNEQFF. CDR3 nucleotides: TGTGCCAGCAGCTCTAACTACAATGAGCAGTTCTTC.

This clone was recorded once. The V call is TRBV18, the J call TRBJ1-1; D is ambiguous. Germline V gives CDR1 KGHSH, CDR2 LQKENI. This CDR3 has 12 amino acids. V was clipped by 0 bases and J by 7 bases, with 6 bases between them. The CDR3 DNA sequence: TGTGCCAGCTCACCACCCGGCGGTGAAGCTTTCTTT. Its translation: CASSPPGGEAFF.

The J gene is TRBJ2-5, the V gene TRBV3-1 (or the pseudogene TRBV3-2); 14 nucleotides align to TRBD2. The length of the CDR3 is 16 residues. J lost 4 bases, V lost 3 bases, and 4 bases had no gene match. Germline assignment: CDR1 LGHDT and CDR2 YNNKEL (reference sequence). DNA for the CDR3: TGTGCCAGCAGCCAGTTCGGACTAGCGGGAGGAGAGACCCAGTACTTC. The encoded protein is CASSQFGLAGGETQYF.

The gene calls are TRBV5-4 and TRBJ2-2; 9 bases match TRBD1. CDR1 SGHNT and CDR2 YYREEE come from the germline V gene (reference sequence). CDR3 length: 15 residues. Losses at the gene ends were 4 bases for V and 3 bases for J; bases not matched to a gene: 4. The CDR3 DNA sequence: TGTGCCAGCAGCCCCAGACAGGGGGACACCGGGGAGCTGTTTTTT. Its protein product is CASSPRQGDTGELFF.

Only one count was recorded for this clone. The rearrangement links TRBV7-9 to TRBJ2-3; 8 nucleotides align to TRBD2. The junction had 5 bases not matched to a gene; V was cut back by 6 bases and J by 6 bases. This CDR3 comprises 13 residues. Germline assignment: CDR1 SEHNR and CDR2 FQNEAQ (reference sequence). CDR3 in DNA: TGTGCCAGCAGACCAGCGGGAGTGGATACGCAGTATTTT. Encoded protein: CASRPAGVDTQYF.

The chain uses TRBV18 and TRBJ1-2; D is undetermined. Germline loops: CDR1 KGHSH, CDR2 LQKENI. This CDR3 is 13 amino acids long. Trimming left V 6 bases short and J 8 bases short, with 16 bases between. In DNA form, the CDR3 reads TGTGCCAGCTCCTTAAAACAGAGGGCAGGCTACACCTTC. Amino acids: CASSLKQRAGYTF.

The table lists this clone with a few counts. CDR3 amino acids: CASSLRANSYEQYF. CDR3 nucleotides: TGTGCCAGCAGCTTACGTGCGAACTCCTACGAGCAGTACTTC. This chain links TRBV5-6 with TRBJ2-7; D ambiguous. V was trimmed by 2 bases and J by 0 bases, leaving 9 bases between them. Germline CDR1 reads SGHDT; CDR2 reads YYEEEE. This CDR3 is built from 14 residues. The full variable domain, in which reference TRBV5-6 and TRBJ2-7 provide the parts outside the CDR3, is DAGVTQSPTHLIKTRGQQVTLRCSPKSGHDTVSWYQQALGQGPQFIFQYYEEEERQRGNFPDRFSGHQFPNYSSELNVNALLLGDSALYLCASSLRANSYEQYFGPGTRLTVT.

This clone was found a few times. The DNA of the CDR3 is TGTGCCAGCAGCTTGGCAGCGGGACAGGGGACCTACGAGCAGTACTTC. Protein product: CASSLAAGQGTYEQYF. V gene TRBV5-5 combines with J gene TRBJ2-7; TRBD1 aligns across 10 bases. Germline values: CDR1 SGHKS, CDR2 YYEKEE (reference sequence). With 0 bases clipped from V and 2 bases from J, the junction kept 5 bases outside the gene matches. The CDR3 has 16 residues.

J is TRBJ2-7 and V is TRBV6-1; D is perhaps TRBD2 (8 bases). The CDR3 sequence is 14 residues long. The V end lost 3 bases, the J end lost 6 bases, and 15 bases lay between the germline ends. The germline gives CDR1 MNHNS, CDR2 SASEGT. DNA for the CDR3: TGTGCCAGCAGTGAGGTCGGGAGGGGGCTCGAGCAGTACTTC. Amino acids: CASSEVGRGLEQYF.

This clone appeared once. V gene TRBV11-2 combines with J gene TRBJ2-2, with no clear D. The CDR3 is 13 residues long. CDR1 is SGHAT and CDR2 is FQNNGV in the germline V gene. V lost 0 bases and J 6 bases, leaving 5 bases between the germline ends. The CDR3 loop is CASSLERPGELFF. In DNA, the CDR3 is TGTGCCAGCAGCTTAGAGAGGCCCGGGGAGCTGTTTTTT.

The rearrangement uses TRBV5-1 and TRBJ1-2; the D gene is possibly TRBD1 (5 bases). V was cut by 1 base and J by 6 bases, with 13 bases left in between. Germline values: CDR1 SGHRS, CDR2 YFSETQ. CDR3 length: 14 amino acids. In DNA, the CDR3 is TGCGCCAGCAGCTTGACCTTTATACAGGATGGCTACACCTTC. Amino acids: CASSLTFIQDGYTF.

The genes are TRBV6-5 and TRBJ1-3; D not certain. This CDR3 region has 14 residues. Deletions cut 6 bases from V and 5 bases from J, with 14 bases between. Per germline, CDR1 MNHEY and CDR2 SVGAGI. CDR3 region: CASSLSQVRNTIYF. The CDR3 nucleotides read TGTGCCAGCAGCCTCTCGCAGGTTCGAAACACCATATATTTT.

CDR3 loop: CARPVIGQPIRHEQFF. CDR3 DNA: TGTGCCAGACCTGTAATCGGACAGCCGATTCGTCATGAGCAGTTCTTC. This sequence joins TRBV19 and TRBJ2-1; tentative D call: TRBD1 (6 bases). Germline V gives CDR1 LNHDA, CDR2 SQIVND (reference sequence). V was clipped by 9 bases and J by 8 bases, with 26 bases between them. This CDR3 is 16 amino acids long. The entire variable domain, with the rest obtained from reference TRBV19 and TRBJ2-1, is as follows: DGGITQSPKYLFRKEGQNVTLSCEQNLNHDAMYWYRQDPGQGLRLIYYSQIVNDFQKGDIAEGYSVSREKKESFPLTVTSAQKNPTAFYLCARPVIGQPIRHEQFFGPGTRLTVL.

The V and J genes are TRBV18 and TRBJ2-3, with a tentative D call TRBD1 (5 bases). V was trimmed by 2 bases and J by 5 bases, leaving 14 bases between them. CDR1 and CDR2 (germline): KGHSH, LQKENI. The CDR3 contains 15 residues. CDR3 residues: CASSPVVPGLDTQYF. DNA of the CDR3: TGTGCCAGCTCACCAGTCGTCCCAGGGCTAGATACGCAGTATTTT.

On this clone: A read error is possible here, since a much larger clone lies one base away. V usage is TRBV28 and J usage is TRBJ2-1; D ambiguous. Germline V gene data show CDR1 as MDHEN and CDR2 as SYDVKM. The CDR3 contains 11 residues. V lost 4 bases to trimming and J lost 4 bases, with 2 bases between them. CDR3 DNA sequence: TGTGCCAGCAGTTCTTACAATGAGCAGTTCTTC. Amino acids: CASSSYNEQFF.

The chain carries TRBV24-1 and TRBJ1-2; possible D gene TRBD1, 6 bases. Deletions cut 7 bases from V and 7 bases from J, with 9 bases between. The CDR3 contains 11 residues. In germline, CDR1 is KGHDR, CDR2 SFDVKD. CDR3 residues: CATRDSGGYTF. DNA for the CDR3: TGTGCCACCAGGGACAGCGGTGGCTACACCTTC.

The CDR3 protein is CATSALAARGTDTQYF. As DNA, the CDR3 is TGTGCCACCAGTGCCCTAGCGGCACGGGGCACAGATACGCAGTATTTT. This sequence joins TRBV24-1 and TRBJ2-3, with TRBD2 matching 7 bases. This CDR3 comprises 16 residues. The germline CDR1 and CDR2 sequences are KGHDR and SFDVKD. After removal of 5 bases from V and 1 base from J, the junction contained 8 bases not matched to a gene.

The chain joins TRBV9 to TRBJ2-7, with 7 bases matching TRBD2. The V gene end was trimmed by 4 bases and the J gene end by 3 bases; junction bases not matched to a gene: 10. CDR3 length equals 15 residues. In germline, CDR1 is SGDLS, CDR2 YYNGEE. The DNA of the CDR3 is TGTGCCAGCAGCCCAAGCGGGGACTTCGACTACGAGCAGTACTTC. Its translation is CASSPSGDFDYEQYF.

The chain carries TRBV5-1 and TRBJ2-1; the match to TRBD2 covers 13 bases. There are 15 residues in the CDR3. Trimming removed 0 bases from V and 9 bases from J; junction bases left unmatched: 3. The germline V gene encodes CDR1 SGHRS and CDR2 YFSETQ. CDR3 in amino acids: CASSLGTSGGVEQFF. As DNA, the CDR3 is TGCGCCAGCAGCTTGGGGACTAGCGGGGGTGTTGAGCAGTTCTTC.

Only a few counts were recorded for this clone. This chain uses TRBV10-3 with TRBJ2-3; 10 nucleotides line up with TRBD2. The CDR3 has 14 residues. Germline trimming cut 6 bases from V and 6 bases from J; bases unmatched to any gene: 6. Per germline, CDR1 ENHRY and CDR2 SYGVKD. DNA for the CDR3: TGTGCCATCAGGGGAGCGGGAGGGGAGGATACGCAGTATTTT. It specifies CAIRGAGGEDTQYF.

The rearrangement joins TRBV7-8 to TRBJ2-7; 7 positions agree with TRBD1. Germline loops: CDR1 SGHVS, CDR2 FQNEAQ. Trimming cost V 0 bases and J 1 base; bases outside gene matches: 3. CDR3 length equals 15 residues. The CDR3 here is CASSLASRGSYEQYF. Written as DNA, the CDR3 is TGTGCCAGCAGCTTAGCGAGCAGGGGGTCCTACGAGCAGTACTTC.

This rearrangement joins TRBV6-4 to TRBJ2-1; D gene uncertain. The V gene's germline CDR1 is MRHNA and CDR2 SNTAGT. V was trimmed by 3 bases and J by 7 bases, leaving 10 bases between them. The CDR3 has 13 residues. CDR3 sequence (DNA): TGTGCCAGCAGTGAGGAGCTAACTAATGAGCAGTTCTTC. This translates into CASSEELTNEQFF.

V and J are TRBV5-1 and TRBJ2-7, with 11 positions matching TRBD2. The germline gives CDR1 SGHRS, CDR2 YFSETQ. V lost 1 base, J lost 6 bases, and 3 bases stayed unmatched. This CDR3 has 14 residues. The CDR3 bases are TGCGCCAGCAGCTTGACTAGCGGGAGACCCGAGCAGTACTTC. Translation: CASSLTSGRPEQYF.

The chain links TRBV7-2 to TRBJ2-7, with a tentative D call TRBD1 (5 bases). The V and J ends lost 5 bases and 2 bases respectively, with 13 bases between them. CDR1 is SGHTA, CDR2 FQGNSA, per germline. This CDR3 region has 14 residues. In DNA form, the CDR3 reads TGTGCCAGCAGCCAAACAGGTGGAGCCTACGAGCAGTACTTC. Translation: CASSQTGGAYEQYF.

The chain employs TRBV7-2 and TRBJ1-2; D possibly corresponds to TRBD1 (5 bases). CDR1 and CDR2 (germline): SGHTA, FQGNSA. Trimming took 6 bases from V and 5 from J, leaving 16 bases between them. The CDR3 sequence is 14 residues long. CDR3 in amino acids: CASSFRGEPYGYTF. The CDR3 region has the DNA TGTGCCAGCAGTTTTAGGGGTGAGCCATATGGCTACACCTTC.

V gene TRBV7-3 combines with J gene TRBJ2-6; TRBD1 aligns across 8 bases. This CDR3 comprises 17 residues. The junction had 6 bases not matched to a gene; V was cut back by 5 bases and J by 0 bases. Germline V CDR1 and CDR2: SGHTA, FQGTGA. This chain's CDR3 is CASSPQGANSGANVLTF. The CDR3 DNA is TGTGCCAGCAGCCCGCAGGGGGCCAACTCTGGGGCCAACGTCCTGACTTTC.

The chain links TRBV7-2 to TRBJ2-7, with D possibly TRBD1 on 6 matching bases. Germline CDR1 and CDR2: SGHTA and FQGNSA. The V and J ends lost 4 bases and 2 bases respectively, with 15 bases between them. This CDR3 spans 15 amino acids. The CDR3 is CASSWQDSLTYEQYF. The CDR3 DNA is TGTGCCAGCAGCTGGCAGGACAGCCTAACCTACGAGCAGTACTTC.

The chain is built from TRBV28 and TRBJ1-1, with 8 bases fitting TRBD1. After removal of 8 bases from V and 11 bases from J, the junction contained 25 bases not matched to a gene. Germline assignment: CDR1 MDHEN and CDR2 SYDVKM. The CDR3 spans 17 residues. Here the CDR3 DNA reads TGTGCCAGCGTTGGGGGTAATCTACAAGCCTCAGGGGGCCAGGCTTTCTTT. Protein sequence: CASVGGNLQASGGQAFF. Supplemented by reference TRBV28 and TRBJ1-1, the full variable domain reads DVKVTQSSRYLVKRTGEKVFLECVQDMDHENMFWYRQDPGLGLRLIYFSYDVKMKEKGDIPEGYSVSREKKERFSLILESASTNQTSMYLCASVGGNLQASGGQAFFGQGTRLTVV.

This clone has just a few counts. In nucleotides, the CDR3 is TGTGCCAGCAGCCCTCGCAGTGGCAACACCGGGGAGCTGTTTTTT. As protein: CASSPRSGNTGELFF. This sequence joins TRBV11-3 and TRBJ2-2; D is unresolved. Between the trimmed V and J ends, which lost 5 bases and 2 bases, there was a span of 12 bases. The CDR3 totals 15 residues. CDR1 and CDR2 from the germline V gene are SGHNT and YENEEA. The full variable domain, its missing parts supplied by reference TRBV11-3 and TRBJ2-2, is EAGVVQSPRYKIIEKKQPVAFWCNPISGHNTLYWYLQNLGQGPELLIRYENEEAVDDSQLPKDRFSAERLKGVDSTLKIQPAELGDSAVYLCASSPRSGNTGELFFGEGSRLTVL.

The gene calls are TRBV27 and TRBJ1-5; TRBD1 agrees at 9 bases. The germline CDR1 and CDR2 sequences are MNHEY and SMNVEV (reference sequence). V gave up 8 bases and J gave up 7 bases; unmatched junction bases: 6. The CDR3 loop spans 13 amino acids. The CDR3 DNA is TGTGCCAGCTCTCCGGGACAGGGCCAGCCCCAGCATTTT. Encoded protein: CASSPGQGQPQHF.